One and the same sample provided the 9 T cell receptor beta chains below, sequenced in a study of T cell responses to AZD1222 COVID-19 vaccine. Clones were sequenced by immunoSEQ multiplex PCR, and TCRdb holds only the in-frame ones, with some missing. Of approximately 150,000 clones listed, approximately 95% are singletons. The sequences come from peripheral blood, collected on day 0 of MenACWY control vaccination. These receptors were collected from an adult in good health.

The chain employs TRBV29-1 and TRBJ1-6; D perhaps matches TRBD1 (5 bases). Germline lookup yields CDR1 SQVTM and CDR2 ANQGSEA. The CDR3 runs to 16 residues. V was trimmed by 0 bases and J by 8 bases, leaving 17 bases between them. The CDR3 nucleotides are TGCAGCGTTGAAGATTCGGGAGACAGTTACCATTCACCCCTCCACTTT. It codes for CSVEDSGDSYHSPLHF. The variable domain in full, with the rest retrieved from reference TRBV29-1 and TRBJ1-6, is SAVISQKPSRDICQRGTSLTIQCQVDSQVTMMFWYRQQPGQSLTLIATANQGSEATYESGFVIDKFPISRPNLTFSTLTVSNMSPEDSSIYLCSVEDSGDSYHSPLHFGNGTRLTVT.

In the case of this clone: One junction end does not reproduce the germline sequence, and a read error may be involved. This chain joins TRBV5-1 and TRBJ2-4; TRBD1 matches at 8 bases. Germline V gives CDR1 SGHRS, CDR2 YFSETQ. The CDR3 is 13 residues long. For the CDR3, the DNA is TGCGCCAGCAGCTTGCAGTCAGGGGGCGAATTGCACTTC. The encoded protein is CASSLQSGGELHF.

The chain joins TRBV7-2 to TRBJ1-2; D not certain. V gave up 1 base and J gave up 3 bases, with 9 bases separating them. The CDR3 loop spans 14 amino acids. CDR1 is SGHTA and CDR2 is FQGNSA in the germline V gene. CDR3 sequence (DNA): TGTGCCAGCAGCTTAGGACTGGGAGACTATGGCTACACCTTC. This encodes CASSLGLGDYGYTF.

The CDR3 here is CASADREDGYTF. CDR3 in DNA: TGTGCCAGTGCGGACAGGGAGGATGGCTACACCTTC. The chain has TRBV12-3 or TRBV12-4 and TRBJ1-2, with 8 bases fitting TRBD1. This CDR3 is 12 amino acids long. V trimming: 9 bases; J trimming: 6 bases; junction bases outside the gene matches: 6.

This rearrangement joins TRBV27 to TRBJ1-2, with D perhaps TRBD1 (5 bases). Trimming removed 5 bases from V and 6 bases from J, with 22 bases in between. The CDR3 length is 16 residues. Germline V lookup: CDR1 MNHEY, CDR2 SMNVEV (reference sequence). CDR3 sequence (DNA): TGTGCCAGCAGTCCGAACCTGCAGGGCCTCCTTGATGGCTACACCTTC. Translated, it gives CASSPNLQGLLDGYTF.

The chain carries TRBV7-3 and TRBJ2-7; either TRBD1 or TRBD2 may supply D (5 bases each). Looked up from germline, CDR1 is SGHTA and CDR2 is FQGTGA. V was shortened by 4 bases and J by 3 bases, with 10 bases between the two germline ends. The CDR3 has 13 amino acids. The CDR3 DNA reads as TGTGCCAGCAGCTCGGGACCGGGCTACGAGCAGTACTTC. Its protein is CASSSGPGYEQYF.

The chain links TRBV7-2 to TRBJ2-2; TRBD1 agrees at 11 bases. The germline CDR1 and CDR2 sequences are SGHTA and FQGNSA. The CDR3 consists of 16 residues. After removal of 4 bases from V and 3 bases from J, the junction contained 4 bases not matched to a gene. CDR3 DNA sequence: TGTGCCAGCAGCTGGACAGGGGGCACGGACACCGGGGAGCTGTTTTTT. Encoded protein: CASSWTGGTDTGELFF. Full variable domain (missing parts from reference TRBV7-2 and TRBJ2-2): GAGVSQSPSNKVTEKGKDVELRCDPISGHTALYWYRQSLGQGLEFLIYFQGNSAPDKSGLPSDRFSAERTGGSVSTLTIQRTQQEDSAVYLCASSWTGGTDTGELFFGEGSRLTVL.

The chain carries TRBV5-1 and TRBJ1-1; D is unresolved. Trimming left V 0 bases short and J 3 bases short, with 12 bases between. This CDR3 comprises 15 residues. The germline CDR1 and CDR2 sequences are SGHRS and YFSETQ. CDR3 sequence reads: CASSLETPSDTEAFF. CDR3 DNA: TGCGCCAGCAGCTTGGAGACACCGTCAGACACTGAAGCTTTCTTT.

This chain links TRBV4-1 with TRBJ2-1; no clear D. V lost 4 bases to trimming and J lost 0 bases, with 16 bases between them. This CDR3 is 17 amino acids long. The V gene's germline CDR1 is MGHRA and CDR2 YSYEKL. The CDR3 nucleotides read TGCGCCAGCAGCCCCGGCGGTGCGAGGAGCTCCTACAATGAGCAGTTCTTC. Residues: CASSPGGARSSYNEQFF.